The clone carrying this T cell receptor beta chain was seen a handful of times. As yet, its antigen is unknown. Expressed TCRB transcripts were sequenced after all isolated RNA was converted to cDNA. The repertoire was sequenced with immunoSEQ multiplex PCR; TCRdb's copy has only in-frame clones and lacks some. The sample lists 250,000 or so clones; less than 35% were seen once. The data derive from a study of beta chain features in type 1 diabetes. Whole-study results and caveats: Significant though moderate, a shortening of TCRB CDR3s appeared in all four CD4+ subsets of Type 1 diabetes patients.

Via CD45RO/CCR7/CD25/CD127/CD95/CD27, cells of the CD4+ naive, central memory, regulatory and stem cell-like memory subsets were sorted. The CDR3 sequence is 14 residues long. Germline V gives CDR1 KGHSH, CDR2 LQKENI. V lost 2 bases and J 8 bases, leaving 13 bases between the germline ends. This rearrangement joins TRBV18 to TRBJ2-1, with D perhaps matching TRBD1 (7 bases). The sequence was obtained from a man aged 25 to 45 in good health. The sequencing input was central memory CD4+ T cells from blood. Here the CDR3 reads CASSPRTGGDEQFF. The CDR3, as DNA: TGTGCCAGCTCACCAAGGACAGGAGGGGATGAGCAGTTCTTC.